The present TCR beta chain was sequenced within a study of T cells in Graves' hyperthyroidism and ophthalmopathy. The study, taken as a whole, reports: Blood also showed most of the thyroid clonotypes that were expanded above 0.001.

CDR3 length equals 13 residues. The germline CDR1 and CDR2 sequences are SEHNR and FQNEAQ (reference sequence). With 4 bases removed from V and 8 bases from J, the gap between germline ends came to 14 bases. The TCR beta CDR3 regions underwent amplification using RNA transcripts as the source. The HTBI primer set drove a first-round RT-PCR of the TCR CDR3. Each CDR3 protein is one row after TCRdb ran MiXCR on the multiplex PCR reads. This table holds 600,000 to 800,000 distinct CDR3 sequences, 35% found once. Newly diagnosed hyperthyroidism patients aged 18 to 65 years had disease lasting under 2 months. To note about this clonotype: The antigen remains undetermined.

Material for sequencing was blood. The rearrangement uses TRBV7-9 and TRBJ1-1; D might be TRBD1 (5 bases). This TCR was sampled from a woman aged 35 to 49 with Graves' hyperthyroidism. As DNA, the CDR3 is TGTGCCAGCAGCTCAGGGCACCTTCGGGAAGCTTTCTTT. It yields the protein CASSSGHLREAFF.